This T cell receptor beta chain was sequenced for a study of cytomegalovirus exposure and HLA in healthy donors. Clones were read by immunoSEQ multiplex PCR, and TCRdb kept only the in-frame ones, dropping some. The table records fewer than 150,000 clones, approximately 88% of them present only once. The study drew the donors from its 120-subject validation cohort, separate from the roughly 700-subject first cohort. This clone has only a few counts. This CDR3 region has 16 residues. Germline assignment: CDR1 SGDLS and CDR2 YYNGEE. Unmatched junction bases numbered 4, after V lost 3 bases and J lost 2 bases.

The TCR comes from a young man in good health and CMV-seronegative. The chain joins TRBV9 to TRBJ2-1; 11 nucleotides agree with TRBD2. The sequenced sample was PBMCs. As DNA, the CDR3 is TGTGCCAGCAGCGCTACTAGCGGGGGAACCTACAATGAGCAGTTCTTC. Translated: CASSATSGGTYNEQFF.